This TCR beta chain was profiled in a study of CD8+ T cells in alopecia areata (dated by TCRdb to the late 2010s). Regarding the study in general: The treated patients, all with moderate-to-severe alopecia areata, were enrolled in an open-label pilot trial of oral tofacitinib given at 5 to 10 mg twice daily. RNA came from the PAXgene miRNA kit for fixed scalp, the miRNeasy kit for PBMCs, and the RNeasy kit for mouse skin. Biopsies were taken from tofacitinib-treated patients at baseline and again at 4 and 24 weeks into treatment, and several of those patients also had a later scalp biopsy. Clonality in the scalp was compared among normal scalp (n=4), patchy alopecia areata scalp (n=8), and alopecia totalis/universalis scalp (n=8). On the human side, TCRbeta sequencing was run on scalp tissue and on sorted CD4+ and CD8+ peripheral blood T cells from healthy controls and from alopecia areata patients with either patchy or totalis/universalis disease. Amplification of TCRbeta CDR3 regions was done by immunoSEQ multiplex PCR using 35 Vbeta forward primers and 13 Jbeta reverse primers. Patients stayed on tofacitinib for 6 to 18 months and then had 6 months of follow-up off drug so that delayed response and recurrence could be assessed. In both human patients and the C3H/HeJ mouse model, the study applied high-throughput TCRbeta sequencing to look at T cell clonal expansion in alopecia areata.

Trimming takes 6 bases off V and 9 bases off J; junction bases not matched to a gene: 10. CDR1 MGHDK and CDR2 SYGVNS were looked up in the germline V gene. The CDR3 spans 13 residues, from the cysteine through the phenylalanine. Here the CDR3 DNA is all that survives: 39 bases in frame from base 1. Library method: the immunoSEQ multiplex PCR assay. RNA was extracted from all samples and reverse transcribed into cDNA as template for TCR sequencing. SuperScript III was used for first-strand cDNA synthesis, primed with a 2:1 mix of oligo-dT and random hexamers. A synthetic immune receptor repertoire was used to gauge amplification bias, and whatever bias remained was removed computationally. The authors' pipeline ran thus. Raw reads were preprocessed to remove errors, and CDR3 was defined by IMGT conventions from the conserved cysteine to phenylalanine. To get clonality, Shannon entropy was normalized by log2 of the number of productive unique TCRs and the result was subtracted from 1. Scalp TCRbeta sequences were cross-referenced with sorted blood CD4 and CD8 repertoires so that the CD4 or CD8 identity of scalp clones could be inferred. The source is immuneACCESS, and TCRdb retained only in-frame sequences with V and J called. Part of the clones is not carried over; for the studies checked, unresolved V genes explain less than half of this, and the remainder is unexplained. The DNA gave D and trimming, while V, J and clone size come from that table. The sample table records 150,000 to 200,000 clones; around 63% of these occur just once. The ten biggest clones cover around 1.6% of the sample.

About this clone: No antigen is known for it. No per-base quality is available; no much larger clone lies one base away.

Paper-wide results and their limitations: Compared with normal scalp, lesional scalp had higher clonality and more expanded CD8+ clones, particularly in alopecia totalis/universalis, a pattern that suggests antigenic drive. Shared TCR sequences between patients were less evident than in mice, which may be partly attributable to HLA diversity in the patient population. Unlike mouse skin, where gammadelta T cells dominate, normal human skin contains resident alphabeta T cells that get sequenced too, which complicates analysis of the scalp TCR repertoire.

The sample's time point label, in plain terms: baseline before oral tofacitinib. Lesional scalp punch biopsies and peripheral blood were obtained from alopecia areata patients. PBMCs were separated by density centrifugation and stained for CD3, CD4 and CD8, after which CD4+ and CD8+ T cells were sorted on a FACSAria. The sequencing here drew on CD4+ T cells sorted from blood, taken at week 0. The clonotype was recovered from a human donor with alopecia areata. This sequence uses TRBV25-1 and TRBJ2-7; 8 bases in the middle match TRBD1. Here the CDR3 is given as CASSTGGRALQYF. In nucleotide form, the sequence is TGTGCCAGCAGCACAGGGGGACGAGCGTTGCAGTACTTC.